The 2 T cell receptor beta chains reported below all come from one sample, sequenced in a study of post-analysis software for immune sequencing data. Overall study findings and caveats: TRBV5-6, TRBV5-1 and TRBV20-1 were among 4 or 5 TRBV segments more frequent in patients than controls.

Antigens for these TCRs are unknown. The TCR beta cDNA libraries carried unique molecular identifiers. TCRdb itself ran the PCR reads through MiXCR, one entry per CDR3 protein. The data show roughly 650,000 distinct CDR3 sequences, 55% to 70% seen once. Sequencing used blood. These receptors originate from a girl aged 2 to 10 with multiple sclerosis.

V gene TRBV9 combines with J gene TRBJ2-7; a possible D gene is TRBD1 (6 bases). Germline-derived CDR1 and CDR2 are SGDLS and YYNGEE. The CDR3 runs to 14 residues. V shed 3 bases and J shed 4 bases, with 14 bases lying between them. The CDR3 loop reads CASSAQGMTYEQYF. The DNA for the CDR3 is TGTGCCAGCAGCGCACAGGGAATGACTTACGAGCAGTACTTC.

This clonotype was detected only once. The chain joins TRBV11-2 to TRBJ2-7, with TRBD1 as a possible D gene (5 bases). The V gene lost 3 bases and the J gene lost 4 bases, with 13 bases spanning the gap. Germline V gene data show CDR1 as SGHAT and CDR2 as FQNNGV. This CDR3 comprises 14 residues. CDR3 sequence: CASSFLSGAYEQYF. The CDR3 DNA sequence: TGTGCCAGCAGCTTCCTTAGTGGGGCGTACGAGCAGTACTTC.